The TCR beta chain described here comes from a study of shared clonotypes between healthy human individuals. Study results and caveats: The study generally estimated greater richness for naive than memory subsets.

The CDR3 runs 16 residues. Per the germline V gene, CDR1 is MGHRA and CDR2 is YSYEKL. V lost 1 base, J lost 3 bases, and 6 bases stayed unmatched. Naive CD8 cells comprised CD45RO-negative, CCR7-positively selected cells, excluding terminally differentiated effector memory CD45RA+ cells. Clones were sequenced by immunoSEQ multiplex PCR, and TCRdb holds only the in-frame ones, with some missing. The data show 650,000 to 800,000 clones, with around 92% seen just once and approximately 24% held by the top ten. As for this clone: Its antigen is undetermined.

The chain recombines TRBV4-1 with TRBJ2-7; 10 bases line up with TRBD2. The sequence was collected from a man aged 25 to 45 in good health. Sequencing used naive CD8+ T cells sorted from blood. For the CDR3, the DNA is TGCGCCAGCAGCCAAGTAGGACTAGCGGAAAACTACGAGCAGTACTTC. Residues: CASSQVGLAENYEQYF.